This T cell receptor (beta chain) appears in the sequencing data of a study of cytomegalovirus exposure and HLA in healthy donors. Study-level information: When fewer than 400 donors were genotyped, about 80% of them were found to fall in the Caucasian-associated ancestry cluster.

Primers: 60 Vbeta forward and 13 Jbeta reverse. Profiling relied on immunoSEQ multiplex PCR, and the TCRdb table lists in-frame clones only, not all of them. The sample has some 200,000 clones; 80% to 85% are singletons. This clone was observed once. Its specificity is unknown. Germline CDR1 SGHAT, CDR2 FQNNGV. This CDR3 has 14 residues. The ends lost 1 base at V and 6 bases at J; junction bases unmatched: 3. Study results and caveats: A later analysis reportedly found fewer N-insertions in an Asian-associated ancestry cluster than the roughly 670-donor mean. Researchers reported in a later analysis that a missense DCLRE1C variant was tied to TCR beta V- and J-gene trimming. Later work found that TCR association rates differed between HLA loci; DRB1 had the most and HLA-C the fewest.

The chain recombines TRBV11-2 with TRBJ2-3, with 8 bases aligning to TRBD2. What was sequenced was PBMCs. The clonotype comes from a woman aged 18-30 years in good health and CMV-seronegative. CDR3 amino acids: CASSLAGGADTQYF. The CDR3 DNA reads TGTGCCAGCAGCTTAGCGGGGGGGGCGGATACGCAGTATTTT.